The 26 T cell receptor beta chains in this list originate from one sample, sequenced in a study of T-cell reconstitution after alpha-beta-depleted transplantation in children. Library preparation (for TCRbeta) was performed with unique molecular identifiers. MiXCR, run by TCRdb on the PCR reads, gives a single entry per CDR3 protein. The table has 440,000 or so distinct CDR3 sequences, about a tenth seen once; the top ten hold roughly 5.1%. The sample consisted of PBMCs from the stem cell graft donor, taken from the stem cell graft. The receptors derive from a human donor who donated a stem cell graft to a child with acute myeloid leukemia.

This clonotype was counted a few times. The V and J genes are TRBV6-2 or TRBV6-3 and TRBJ1-2; 8 nucleotides agree with TRBD1. The length of the CDR3 is 14 residues. V was clipped by 2 bases and J by 7 bases; unmatched bases: 6. CDR1 is MNHEY and CDR2 is SVGEGT in the germline V gene. CDR3 sequence: CASSYDRGRGGYTF. The CDR3 coding sequence is TGTGCCAGCAGTTACGACAGGGGAAGAGGTGGCTACACCTTC.

CDR3: CSARTLGTANTEAFF. The CDR3 DNA follows: TGCAGTGCTAGAACATTAGGGACAGCGAACACTGAAGCTTTCTTT. The rearrangement links TRBV20-1 to TRBJ1-1, with 7 bases identical to TRBD1. This CDR3 region has 15 residues. The germline V gene has CDR1 DFQATT and CDR2 SNEGSKA (reference sequence). J lost 1 base, V lost 2 bases, and 7 bases had no gene match.

V usage is TRBV6-1 and J usage is TRBJ2-1, with 13 bases identical to TRBD2. Germline loops: CDR1 MNHNS, CDR2 SASEGT. After removal of 2 bases from V and 5 bases from J, the junction contained 6 bases not matched to a gene. This CDR3 spans 17 amino acids. CDR3 region: CASSERLAGGLNNEQFF. The CDR3 DNA is TGTGCCAGCAGTGAAAGACTAGCGGGGGGCCTCAACAATGAGCAGTTCTTC.

In DNA, the CDR3 is TGCAGTGCTGTAGCGGCGGGGGAGCAGTACGTC. Its translation: CSAVAAGEQYV. J is TRBJ2-7 and V is TRBV20-1; D may be TRBD2 (6 bases). CDR1 is DFQATT and CDR2 is SNEGSKA in the germline V gene (reference sequence). Deletions cut 5 bases from V and 7 bases from J, with 12 bases between. The CDR3 extends over 11 amino acids.

The V call is TRBV6-5, the J call TRBJ2-3, with D perhaps TRBD1 (6 bases). The germline V and J ends were trimmed by 4 bases and 2 bases, with 13 bases remaining between them. The germline V gene has CDR1 MNHEY and CDR2 SVGAGI. There are 15 residues in the CDR3. The CDR3 protein is CASSFRDTVTDTQYF. CDR3 in DNA: TGTGCCAGCAGTTTCCGGGACACAGTCACAGATACGCAGTATTTT.

This clonotype occurred a few times. The rearrangement uses TRBV6-5 and TRBJ2-1, with 7 bases matching TRBD2. CDR1 MNHEY and CDR2 SVGAGI come from the germline V gene. The CDR3 consists of 18 residues. The V and J ends lost 2 bases and 4 bases, in that order; junction bases with no gene match: 14. The CDR3 loop is CASSYRGGTKRGYNEQFF. CDR3 DNA: TGTGCCAGCAGTTACAGAGGCGGGACTAAGCGGGGTTACAATGAGCAGTTCTTC.

As for this clonotype: One end of the junction is discordant with germline, which a read error may explain. The chain employs TRBV5-1 and TRBJ2-7, with 8 bases identical to TRBD1. Germline lookup yields CDR1 SGHRS and CDR2 YFSETQ. The CDR3 sequence is 13 residues long. CDR3 in amino acids: CGSSPGQAGEQYF. The DNA of the CDR3 is TGCGGCAGCAGCCCGGGACAGGCGGGCGAGCAGTACTTC.

A remark on this clonotype: One junction end disagrees with the germline gene, perhaps due to a read error. This chain uses TRBV30 with TRBJ1-2; a weak D match, TRBD1 (5 bases). Germline assignment: CDR1 GTSNPN and CDR2 SVGIG (reference sequence). CDR3 length: 14 amino acids. The CDR3 nucleotides read TGTGCCTGGAGTGTTCGGTTGGGGGACTACGGCTACACCTTC. It translates to CAWSVRLGDYGYTF.

This clonotype was counted between two and nine times. The CDR3 protein is CSARNSGGGTDTQYF. CDR3 in DNA: TGCAGTGCTAGAAATAGCGGGGGGGGCACAGATACGCAGTATTTT. The chain carries TRBV20-1 and TRBJ2-3; TRBD2 matches at 11 bases. Germline values: CDR1 DFQATT, CDR2 SNEGSKA (reference sequence). V lost 2 bases to trimming and J lost 1 base; unmatched junction nucleotides: 2. The CDR3 has 15 amino acids.

This clonotype was detected many times. The CDR3 region has the DNA TGTGCCAGCAGTGAAGGGGGGGCTACTACGGAGACCCAGTACTTC. Its translation is CASSEGGATTETQYF. The V gene is TRBV2, the J gene TRBJ2-5, with D possibly being TRBD1 or TRBD2 (6 bases each). Trimming removed 1 base from V and 5 bases from J, with 14 bases in between. The CDR3 loop spans 15 amino acids. CDR1 is SNHLY, CDR2 FYNNEI, per germline.

The chain employs TRBV4-3 and TRBJ1-5; D not resolved. V shed 0 bases and J shed 4 bases, with 7 bases lying between them. The CDR3 contains 14 residues. In germline, CDR1 is LGHNA, CDR2 YSLEER. CDR3: CASSQELGNQPQHF. The DNA of the CDR3 is TGCGCCAGCAGCCAAGAGCTCGGGAATCAGCCCCAGCATTTT.

This clonotype was counted ten times or more. The rearrangement joins TRBV20-1 to TRBJ1-1; D call uncertain. V was clipped by 1 base and J by 0 bases, with 6 bases between them. The length of the CDR3 is 13 residues. From germline, CDR1 is DFQATT and CDR2 SNEGSKA (reference sequence). CDR3 protein: CSARAGMNTEAFF. Written as DNA, the CDR3 is TGCAGTGCTAGAGCGGGAATGAACACTGAAGCTTTCTTT.

V gene TRBV29-1 combines with J gene TRBJ2-5, with D perhaps matching TRBD1 (5 bases). The germline CDR1 and CDR2 sequences are SQVTM and ANQGSEA. The CDR3 contains 14 residues. Trimming took off 0 bases at V and 1 base at J, with 9 bases between the two ends. The CDR3 here is CSVEDRATQETQYF. The CDR3 nucleotides are TGCAGCGTTGAAGACAGGGCGACCCAAGAGACCCAGTACTTC.

The chain combines TRBV7-2 with TRBJ2-1, with D maybe TRBD2 (6 bases). V dropped 2 bases and J dropped 1 base, with 9 bases sitting between them. Germline assignment: CDR1 SGHTA and CDR2 FQGNSA. This CDR3 comprises 15 residues. This chain's CDR3 is CASSLWGRSYNEQFF. CDR3 in DNA: TGTGCCAGCAGCTTATGGGGGAGGTCCTACAATGAGCAGTTCTTC.

This chain links TRBV24-1 with TRBJ2-5; D not certain. Per germline, CDR1 KGHDR and CDR2 SFDVKD. There are 15 residues in the CDR3. V lost 2 bases and J lost 1, with 10 bases in between. CDR3 coding DNA: TGTGCCACCAGTGATTCAGCCAGATTCCAAGAGACCCAGTACTTC. It yields the protein CATSDSARFQETQYF.

J is TRBJ2-3 and V is TRBV21-1; the table's D call, TRBD1, has no DNA check behind it. TRBV21-1 is given as a pseudogene. The CDR3 consists of 17 residues. The CDR3 sequence: CASSKGGTGEAEDTQYF. The CDR3 nucleotides read TGTGCCAGCAGCAAAGGCGGGACGGGGGAAGCGGAAGATACGCAGTATTTT.

This chain links TRBV11-1 with TRBJ2-7; 12 bases are a match to TRBD2. The CDR3 has 18 residues. Germline lookup yields CDR1 SGHAT and CDR2 FQDESV (reference sequence). The ends lost 5 bases at V and 2 bases at J; junction bases unmatched: 13. The CDR3 reads CASSAHGSSGRATYEQYF. CDR3 nucleotide sequence: TGTGCCAGCAGCGCCCACGGGTCTAGCGGGAGGGCTACCTACGAGCAGTACTTC.

This clonotype was detected a few times. Written as DNA, the CDR3 is TGTGCCACCAGCAGCAGGGGTTTGGGCAATGAGCAGTTCTTC. Translated: CATSSRGLGNEQFF. The rearrangement joins TRBV15 to TRBJ2-1; TRBD1 is a possible D gene (6 bases). Germline lookup yields CDR1 LNHNV and CDR2 YYDKDF (reference sequence). The V end was cut by 3 bases, the J end by 6 bases, with 12 bases between. The CDR3 totals 14 residues.

In its sample, this clonotype was seen a few times. The rearrangement uses TRBV3-1 and TRBJ1-5; 8 nucleotides align to TRBD1. The germline gives CDR1 LGHDT, CDR2 YNNKEL (reference sequence). Losses at the gene ends were 3 bases for V and 5 bases for J; bases not matched to a gene: 0. This CDR3 spans 13 amino acids. CDR3 nucleotide sequence: TGTGCCAGCAGCCAGACAGGGGATCAGCCCCAGCATTTT. This encodes CASSQTGDQPQHF.

CDR3 bases: TGTGCCAGCAGCAAGGGAGGGCAGGTCAATGAGCAGTTCTTC. Protein sequence: CASSKGGQVNEQFF. The chain employs TRBV11-2 and TRBJ2-1; 7 bases line up with TRBD2. There are 14 residues in the CDR3. Germline CDR1 reads SGHAT; CDR2 reads FQNNGV. Trimming removed 5 bases from V and 6 bases from J; junction bases left unmatched: 7.

This clonotype was picked up many times. The gene calls are TRBV12-3 or TRBV12-4 and TRBJ2-1, with 12 bases lining up with TRBD2. V lost 7 bases and J lost 6; bases outside the gene matches: 4. CDR3 size: 14 residues. The CDR3 loop reads CASMPGLAGNEQFF. CDR3 nucleotides: TGTGCCAGCATGCCGGGACTAGCGGGCAATGAGCAGTTCTTC.

The sample holds many counts of this clonotype. The chain couples TRBV20-1 to TRBJ2-1; D not certain. The V end was cut by 1 base, the J end by 7 bases, with 8 bases between. This CDR3 contains 12 residues. Germline V gene sequence: CDR1 DFQATT, CDR2 SNEGSKA (reference sequence). The CDR3 sequence is CSARGTSNEQFF. CDR3 sequence (DNA): TGCAGTGCTAGAGGTACTTCGAATGAGCAGTTCTTC.

The V call is TRBV5-1, the J call TRBJ2-5, with unresolved D. The CDR3 sequence is 13 residues long. Per the germline V gene, CDR1 is SGHRS and CDR2 is YFSETQ. V lost 5 bases and J lost 5, with 13 bases in between. The CDR3 reads CASRMFERETQYF. The CDR3 DNA reads as TGCGCCAGCAGGATGTTCGAGAGGGAGACCCAGTACTTC.

The chain combines TRBV19 with TRBJ2-5, with 8 nucleotides matching TRBD1. Looked up from germline, CDR1 is LNHDA and CDR2 is SQIVND (reference sequence). After removal of 5 bases from V and 2 bases from J, the junction contained 10 bases not matched to a gene. CDR3 length: 16 residues. The CDR3 coding sequence is TGTGCCAGTAGTCCGACTGACAGGGGAAGGCAAGAGACCCAGTACTTC. As protein: CASSPTDRGRQETQYF.

The chain combines TRBV27 with TRBJ1-1, with 7 nucleotides matching TRBD1. With 7 bases clipped from V and 2 bases from J, the junction kept 4 bases outside the gene matches. The CDR3 length is 13 residues. Germline lookup yields CDR1 MNHEY and CDR2 SMNVEV (reference sequence). The CDR3: CASIGTVNTEAFF. The CDR3 nucleotides are TGTGCCAGCATTGGGACAGTTAACACTGAAGCTTTCTTT.

This clonotype has just a few counts. The chain employs TRBV12-3 or TRBV12-4 and TRBJ1-4; 9 bases are a match to TRBD1. The CDR3 is made up of 15 amino acids. Trimming took 8 bases from V and 4 from J; bases not matched to a gene: 8. The CDR3 nucleotides are TGTGCCAGCGGGCTACCGGGACAGGGTAATGAAAAACTGTTTTTT. It yields the protein CASGLPGQGNEKLFF.